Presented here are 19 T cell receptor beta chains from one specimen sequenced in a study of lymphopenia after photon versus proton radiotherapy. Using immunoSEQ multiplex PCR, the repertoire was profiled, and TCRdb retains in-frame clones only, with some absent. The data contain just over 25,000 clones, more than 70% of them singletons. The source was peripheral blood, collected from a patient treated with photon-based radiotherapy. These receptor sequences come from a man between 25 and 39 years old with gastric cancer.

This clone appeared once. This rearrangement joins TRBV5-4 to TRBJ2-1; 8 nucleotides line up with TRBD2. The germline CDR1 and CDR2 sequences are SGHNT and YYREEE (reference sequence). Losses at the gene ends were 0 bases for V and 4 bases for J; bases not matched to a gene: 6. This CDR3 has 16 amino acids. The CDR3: CASSLEAGAPYNEQFF. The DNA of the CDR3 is TGTGCCAGCAGCTTGGAAGCGGGGGCCCCTTACAATGAGCAGTTCTTC.

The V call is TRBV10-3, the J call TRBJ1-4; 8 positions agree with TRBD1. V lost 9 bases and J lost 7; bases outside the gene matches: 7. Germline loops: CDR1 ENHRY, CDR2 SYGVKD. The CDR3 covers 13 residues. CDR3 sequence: CAISQGAGEKLFF. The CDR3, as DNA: TGTGCCATTTCCCAGGGGGCAGGTGAAAAACTGTTTTTT.

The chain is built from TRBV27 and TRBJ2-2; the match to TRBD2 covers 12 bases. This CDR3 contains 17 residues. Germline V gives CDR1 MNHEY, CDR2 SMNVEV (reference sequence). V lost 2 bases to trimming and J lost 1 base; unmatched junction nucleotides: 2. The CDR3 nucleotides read TGTGCCAGCAGTTTACCGGGACTAGCGGGGAACACCGGGGAGCTGTTTTTT. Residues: CASSLPGLAGNTGELFF.

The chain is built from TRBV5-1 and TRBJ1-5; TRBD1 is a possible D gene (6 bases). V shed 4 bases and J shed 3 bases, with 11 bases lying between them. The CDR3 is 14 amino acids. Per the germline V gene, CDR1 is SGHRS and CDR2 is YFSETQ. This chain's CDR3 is CASSRGGANQPQHF. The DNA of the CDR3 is TGCGCCAGCAGCCGAGGGGGGGCCAATCAGCCCCAGCATTTT.

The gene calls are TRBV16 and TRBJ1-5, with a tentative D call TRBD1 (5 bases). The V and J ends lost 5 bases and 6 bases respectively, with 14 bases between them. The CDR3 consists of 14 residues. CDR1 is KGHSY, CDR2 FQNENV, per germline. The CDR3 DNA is TGTGCCAGCAGCGGGGGGAGGGCTCCTCAGCCCCAGCATTTT. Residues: CASSGGRAPQPQHF.

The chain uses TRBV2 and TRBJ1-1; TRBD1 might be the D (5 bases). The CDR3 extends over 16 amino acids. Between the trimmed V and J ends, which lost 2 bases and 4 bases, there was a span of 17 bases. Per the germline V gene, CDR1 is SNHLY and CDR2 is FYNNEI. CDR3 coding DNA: TGTGCCAGCAGTGAATCCCCCCCCCTCCAGGGCACTGAAGCTTTCTTT. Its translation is CASSESPPLQGTEAFF.

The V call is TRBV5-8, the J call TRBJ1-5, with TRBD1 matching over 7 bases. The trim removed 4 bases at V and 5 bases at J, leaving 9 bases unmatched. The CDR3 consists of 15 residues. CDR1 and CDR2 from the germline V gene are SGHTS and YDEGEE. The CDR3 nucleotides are TGTGCCAGCAGCCGCCGGACAGGACGTGATCAGCCCCAGCATTTT. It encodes CASSRRTGRDQPQHF. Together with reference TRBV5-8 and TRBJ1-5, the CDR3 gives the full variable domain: EAGVTQSPTHLIKTRGQQATLRCSPISGHTSVYWYQQALGLGLQFLLWYDEGEERNRGNFPPRFSGRQFPNYSSELNVNALELEDSALYLCASSRRTGRDQPQHFGDGTRLSIL.

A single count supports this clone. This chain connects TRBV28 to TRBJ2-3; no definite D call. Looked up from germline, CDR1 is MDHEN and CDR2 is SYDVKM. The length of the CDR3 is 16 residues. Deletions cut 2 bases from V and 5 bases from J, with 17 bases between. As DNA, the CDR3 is TGTGCCAGCAGTTTAACAATCCGCGGTGGGATAGATACGCAGTATTTT. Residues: CASSLTIRGGIDTQYF.

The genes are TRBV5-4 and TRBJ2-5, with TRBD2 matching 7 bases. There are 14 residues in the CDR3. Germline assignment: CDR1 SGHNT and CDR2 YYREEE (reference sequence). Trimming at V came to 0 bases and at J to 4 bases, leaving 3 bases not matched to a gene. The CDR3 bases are TGTGCCAGCAGCTTGGGGGGCGGGGGAGAGACCCAGTACTTC. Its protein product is CASSLGGGGETQYF. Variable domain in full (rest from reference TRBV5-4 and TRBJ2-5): ETGVTQSPTHLIKTRGQQVTLRCSSQSGHNTVSWYQQALGQGPQFIFQYYREEENGRGNFPPRFSGLQFPNYSSELNVNALELDDSALYLCASSLGGGGETQYFGPGTRLLVL.

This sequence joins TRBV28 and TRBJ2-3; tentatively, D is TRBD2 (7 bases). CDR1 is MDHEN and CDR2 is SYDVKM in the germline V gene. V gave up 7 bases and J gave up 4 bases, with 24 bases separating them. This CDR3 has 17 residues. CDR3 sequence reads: CASTRRGANPGPDTQYF. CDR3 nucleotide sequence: TGTGCCAGCACTCGACGGGGGGCGAACCCAGGACCAGATACGCAGTATTTT.

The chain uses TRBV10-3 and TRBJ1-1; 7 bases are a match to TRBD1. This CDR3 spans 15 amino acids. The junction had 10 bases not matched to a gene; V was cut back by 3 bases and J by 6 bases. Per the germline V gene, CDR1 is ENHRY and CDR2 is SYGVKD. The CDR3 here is CAISDTDRVSAEAFF. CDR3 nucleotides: TGTGCCATCAGTGATACTGACAGGGTTTCAGCTGAAGCTTTCTTT.

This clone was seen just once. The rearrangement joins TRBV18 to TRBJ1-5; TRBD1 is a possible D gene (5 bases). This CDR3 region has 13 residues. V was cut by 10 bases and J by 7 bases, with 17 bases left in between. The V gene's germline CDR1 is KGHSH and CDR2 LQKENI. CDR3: CATSAGSEQPQHF. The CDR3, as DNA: TGTGCCACCTCGGCAGGGAGCGAACAGCCCCAGCATTTT.

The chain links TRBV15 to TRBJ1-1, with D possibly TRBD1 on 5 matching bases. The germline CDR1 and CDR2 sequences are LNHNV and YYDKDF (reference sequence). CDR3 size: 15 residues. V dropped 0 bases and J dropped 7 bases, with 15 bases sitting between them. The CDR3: CATSRDLVDGGEAFF. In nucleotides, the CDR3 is TGTGCCACCAGCAGAGATCTGGTAGACGGGGGTGAAGCTTTCTTT.

CDR3 loop: CASRVGLGVGYTF. CDR3 nucleotide sequence: TGTGCCAGCAGGGTCGGGCTTGGTGTTGGCTACACCTTC. The J gene is TRBJ1-2, the V gene TRBV6-5; no definite D call. CDR3 length equals 13 residues. CDR1 and CDR2 from the germline V gene are MNHEY and SVGAGI. The V end lost 6 bases, the J end lost 7 bases, and 15 bases lay between the germline ends.

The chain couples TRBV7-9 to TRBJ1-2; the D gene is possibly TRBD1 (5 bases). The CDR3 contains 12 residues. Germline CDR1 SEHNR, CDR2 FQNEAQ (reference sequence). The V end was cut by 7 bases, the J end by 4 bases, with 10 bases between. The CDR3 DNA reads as TGTGCCAGCACCAAAGACAGCTATGGCTACACCTTC. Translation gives CASTKDSYGYTF.

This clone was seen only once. The CDR3 sequence: CASSLGGNEKLFF. The CDR3 DNA reads TGTGCCAGCAGTTTAGGGGGGAATGAAAAACTGTTTTTT. V gene TRBV28 combines with J gene TRBJ1-4; TRBD1 is a possible D gene (5 bases). Germline assignment: CDR1 MDHEN and CDR2 SYDVKM. Between the trimmed V and J ends, which lost 2 bases and 5 bases, there was a span of 6 bases. The CDR3 has 13 amino acids.

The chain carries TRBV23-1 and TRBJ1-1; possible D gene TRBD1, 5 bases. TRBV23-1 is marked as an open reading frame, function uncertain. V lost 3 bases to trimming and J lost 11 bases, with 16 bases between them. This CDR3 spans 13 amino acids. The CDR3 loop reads CASSQQGTQEAFF. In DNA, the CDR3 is TGCGCCAGCAGTCAGCAGGGCACTCAGGAGGCTTTCTTT.

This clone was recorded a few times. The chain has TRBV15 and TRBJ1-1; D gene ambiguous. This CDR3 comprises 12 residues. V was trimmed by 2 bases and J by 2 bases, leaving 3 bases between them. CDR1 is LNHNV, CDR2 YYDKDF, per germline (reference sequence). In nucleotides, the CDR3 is TGTGCCACCAGCAGACATAACACTGAAGCTTTCTTT. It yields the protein CATSRHNTEAFF.

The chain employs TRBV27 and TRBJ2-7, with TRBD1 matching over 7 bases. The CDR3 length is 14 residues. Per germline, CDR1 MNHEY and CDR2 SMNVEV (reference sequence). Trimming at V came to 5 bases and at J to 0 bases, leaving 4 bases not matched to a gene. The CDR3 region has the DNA TGTGCCAGCAGTCCCGGGGACAGCTCCTACGAGCAGTACTTC. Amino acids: CASSPGDSSYEQYF.